A single sample gave rise to the 16 T cell receptor beta chains below, sequenced in a study of CD8+ T cells in alopecia areata. Following RNA extraction, reverse transcription yielded cDNA that acted as the sequencing template. This table comes from immunoSEQ multiplex PCR, and its TCRdb copy is limited to in-frame clones, with some not included. The sample carries around 190,000 clones, approximately 57% recorded once. The treatment denotes: oral pan-JAK inhibitor, 5-10 mg twice daily. Sequencing was performed on CD4+ T cells sorted from blood, taken at week 24, from a patient treated with tofacitinib. These receptors all stem from a human donor with alopecia areata.

The V call is TRBV19, the J call TRBJ1-2, with D possibly TRBD1 on 5 matching bases. The length of the CDR3 is 14 residues. Germline CDR1 and CDR2: LNHDA and SQIVND (reference sequence). V shed 3 bases and J shed 5 bases, with 13 bases lying between them. The CDR3 coding sequence is TGTGCCAGTAGTATCGGCAGGGAGGGGTATGGCTACACCTTC. Its translation is CASSIGREGYGYTF. The full variable domain, its missing parts supplied by reference TRBV19 and TRBJ1-2, is DGGITQSPKYLFRKEGQNVTLSCEQNLNHDAMYWYRQDPGQGLRLIYYSQIVNDFQKGDIAEGYSVSREKKESFPLTVTSAQKNPTAFYLCASSIGREGYGYTFGSGTRLTVV.

This rearrangement joins TRBV29-1 to TRBJ2-3, with D perhaps matching TRBD2 (6 bases). The CDR3 has 12 residues. Trimming removed 7 bases at V and 2 bases at J, with 10 bases between. CDR1 is SQVTM, CDR2 ANQGSEA, per germline. DNA for the CDR3: TGCAGCGCCGGGAGAGACACAGATACGCAGTATTTT. Residues: CSAGRDTDTQYF.

This clone was recorded a few times. Its ends do not fully match the called genes, so a read error is possible. The chain uses TRBV5-1 and TRBJ1-2; TRBD1 matches at 8 bases. The CDR3 is made up of 12 amino acids. Looked up from germline, CDR1 is SGHRS and CDR2 is YFSETQ. The CDR3 bases are TGCGCCAGCAGTAACGACAGGGGCCCGGGTCACTTC. Its protein is CASSNDRGPGHF.

This clone has more than one count but fewer than ten. The V and J genes are TRBV29-1 and TRBJ1-1, with D tentatively TRBD1 (5 bases). The germline V and J ends were trimmed by 3 bases and 1 base, with 15 bases remaining between them. This CDR3 is 15 amino acids long. Germline V gene lookup returns CDR1 SQVTM and CDR2 ANQGSEA. The CDR3 region is CSVEGVGGRNTEAFF. CDR3 sequence (DNA): TGCAGCGTTGAGGGAGTGGGGGGAAGGAACACTGAAGCTTTCTTT.

The sample holds a few counts of this clone. The chain is built from TRBV20-1 and TRBJ1-2; D unresolved. The CDR3 covers 11 residues. Germline V lookup: CDR1 DFQATT, CDR2 SNEGSKA (reference sequence). Trimming removed 6 bases from V and 8 bases from J, with 13 bases in between. CDR3 coding DNA: TGCAGTGCACCGGACCGTTGGGGCTACACCTTC. It yields the protein CSAPDRWGYTF.

The chain employs TRBV9 and TRBJ1-6; 8 nucleotides align to TRBD1. The CDR3 sequence is 15 residues long. Germline V lookup: CDR1 SGDLS, CDR2 YYNGEE. With 4 bases clipped from V and 8 bases from J, the junction kept 8 bases outside the gene matches. The CDR3, as DNA: TGTGCCAGCAGCTTGACGACAGGGGAGGATTCACCCCTCCACTTT. Protein sequence: CASSLTTGEDSPLHF. Supplemented by reference TRBV9 and TRBJ1-6, the full variable domain reads DSGVTQTPKHLITATGQRVTLRCSPRSGDLSVYWYQQSLDQGLQFLIQYYNGEERAKGNILERFSAQQFPDLHSELNLSSLELGDSALYFCASSLTTGEDSPLHFGNGTRLTVT.

The chain is built from TRBV28 and TRBJ2-3; D might be TRBD2 (5 bases). Trimming stripped 4 bases from V and 2 bases from J, with 7 bases between. Per the germline V gene, CDR1 is MDHEN and CDR2 is SYDVKM. The CDR3 runs to 13 residues. The CDR3 DNA sequence: TGTGCCAGCAGTTCCCGGGACACAGATACGCAGTATTTT. Encoded protein: CASSSRDTDTQYF.

The chain joins TRBV7-9 to TRBJ1-1; D may be TRBD1 (6 bases). The V and J ends lost 3 bases and 4 bases respectively, with 12 bases between them. The CDR3 has 14 residues. Germline V lookup: CDR1 SEHNR, CDR2 FQNEAQ (reference sequence). This CDR3 reads CASSFEQGITEAFF. CDR3 sequence (DNA): TGTGCCAGCAGCTTCGAACAGGGAATCACTGAAGCTTTCTTT. Combining the CDR3 with reference TRBV7-9 and TRBJ1-1 gives the whole variable domain DTGVSQNPRHKITKRGQNVTFRCDPISEHNRLYWYRQTLGQGPEFLTYFQNEAQLEKSRLLSDRFSAERPKGSFSTLEIQRTEQGDSAMYLCASSFEQGITEAFFGQGTRLTVV.

This clone was seen more than once but under ten times. This rearrangement joins TRBV11-3 to TRBJ2-5; TRBD1 matches 7 bases. With 5 bases clipped from V and 5 bases from J, the junction kept 5 bases outside the gene matches. This CDR3 has 13 residues. Germline CDR1 reads SGHNT; CDR2 reads YENEEA. DNA for the CDR3: TGTGCCAGCAGCCAGACAGGGTTGGAGACCCAGTACTTC. Its protein is CASSQTGLETQYF.

This clone was counted once. This CDR3 is also generated by other DNA sequences in the sample. CDR3 coding DNA: TGCAGCGGCCGGACCGCATCCTACGAGCAGTACTTC. It is translated as CSGRTASYEQYF. The rearrangement joins TRBV29-1 to TRBJ2-7; D is uncertain. Germline V gene lookup returns CDR1 SQVTM and CDR2 ANQGSEA. Trimming pared 7 bases from V and 1 base from J, leaving 11 bases between. The CDR3 totals 12 residues.

The chain carries TRBV5-6 and TRBJ2-7; TRBD1 matches at 8 bases. Germline trimming cut 4 bases from V and 1 base from J; bases unmatched to any gene: 4. The CDR3 totals 14 residues. The V gene's germline CDR1 is SGHDT and CDR2 YYEEEE. DNA of the CDR3: TGTGCCAGCAGCCGAGGGACAGGTTCCTACGAGCAGTACTTC. This encodes CASSRGTGSYEQYF.

The chain carries TRBV30 and TRBJ1-2; the D is unclear. The CDR3 is 14 amino acids. With 3 bases removed from V and 4 bases from J, the gap between germline ends came to 15 bases. Germline V gene data show CDR1 as GTSNPN and CDR2 as SVGIG (reference sequence). DNA of the CDR3: TGTGCCTGGAGGGTACCCGGACGGCTCTATGGCTACACCTTC. The encoded protein is CAWRVPGRLYGYTF.

The J gene is TRBJ2-3, the V gene TRBV7-6; D remains ambiguous. Trimming pared 6 bases from V and 6 bases from J, leaving 10 bases between. CDR1 is SGHVS and CDR2 is FNYEAQ in the germline V gene. CDR3 size: 12 residues. CDR3 in amino acids: CASSLKGDTQYF. The CDR3 nucleotides read TGTGCCAGCAGTCTAAAGGGTGATACGCAGTATTTT.

The chain uses TRBV2 and TRBJ2-6, with 11 bases fitting TRBD1. V gave up 5 bases and J gave up 0 bases; unmatched junction bases: 3. Germline CDR1 is SNHLY and CDR2 is FYNNEI. This CDR3 has 17 residues. DNA for the CDR3: TGTGCCAGCAGTACCGGGACAGGGGGCTCTGGGGCCAACGTCCTGACTTTC. This sequence encodes CASSTGTGGSGANVLTF.

The genes are TRBV7-9 and TRBJ2-7; 8 bases agree with TRBD1. The length of the CDR3 is 11 residues. Germline CDR1 reads SEHNR; CDR2 reads FQNEAQ (reference sequence). V gave up 5 bases and J gave up 13 bases; unmatched junction bases: 7. The CDR3 DNA reads as TGTGCCAGCAGCCGGACAGGGCCCCCTTACTTC. Translating gives CASSRTGPPYF.

In its sample, this clone was seen a few times. The V call is TRBV5-1, the J call TRBJ1-1; a weak D match, TRBD1 (6 bases). Germline values: CDR1 SGHRS, CDR2 YFSETQ. Trimming stripped 4 bases from V and 5 bases from J, with 12 bases between. The CDR3 is 13 amino acids. The CDR3 spells CASSESGETEAFF. The CDR3 DNA reads as TGCGCCAGCAGCGAATCAGGGGAGACTGAAGCTTTCTTT.